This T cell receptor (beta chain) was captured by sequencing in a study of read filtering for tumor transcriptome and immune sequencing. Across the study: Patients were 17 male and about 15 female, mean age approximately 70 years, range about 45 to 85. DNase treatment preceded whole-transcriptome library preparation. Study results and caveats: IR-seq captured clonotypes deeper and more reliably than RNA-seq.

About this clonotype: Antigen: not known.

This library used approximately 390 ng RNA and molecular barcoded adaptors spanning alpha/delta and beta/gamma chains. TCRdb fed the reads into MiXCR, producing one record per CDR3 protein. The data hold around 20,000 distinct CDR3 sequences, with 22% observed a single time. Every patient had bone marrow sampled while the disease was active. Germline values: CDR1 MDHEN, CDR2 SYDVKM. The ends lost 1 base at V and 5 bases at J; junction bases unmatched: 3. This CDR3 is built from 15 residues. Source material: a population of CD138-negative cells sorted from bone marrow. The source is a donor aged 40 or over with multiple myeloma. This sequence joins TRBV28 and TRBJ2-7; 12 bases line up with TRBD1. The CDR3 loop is CASSLLGTGGDEQYF. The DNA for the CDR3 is TGTGCCAGCAGTTTATTAGGGACAGGGGGCGACGAGCAGTACTTC.